Sequencing of this TCR beta chain was carried out in a study of T cell repertoires in cytomegalovirus infection. Study-level information: It was recently identified HLA-C-restricted and well-studied HLA-B-restricted CMV epitopes that the study used. Study findings and constraints: CMV-specific TCR beta clonotypes restricted by HLA-C were the ones dominating the ex vivo response.

TCRdb re-called the reads through MiXCR, storing one row per CDR3 protein. The top ten hold 15% to 25% of the sample, which has a few hundred thousand distinct CDR3 sequences, about 28% seen once. This CDR3 is 17 amino acids long. V trimming: 3 bases; J trimming: 0 bases; junction bases outside the gene matches: 7. Germline assignment: CDR1 MNHEY and CDR2 SMNVEV (reference sequence). This clonotype turned up a few times. The antigen is not known. Sample: cultured PBMCs, taken from culture after CMV antigen stimulation. This chain joins TRBV27 and TRBJ1-5; 8 bases match TRBD1. The receptor comes from a human donor in good health (CMV status not recorded). Some clones in this sample may be carry-over from other donors' samples. The CDR3 DNA reads TGTGCCAGCAGTTTGGCCAGGGGGCCATATAGCAATCAGCCCCAGCATTTT. Amino acids: CASSLARGPYSNQPQHF.